This T cell receptor (beta chain) was identified during a study of shared clonotypes between healthy human individuals. Assay: immunoSEQ multiplex PCR; the TCRdb copy retains only in-frame clones and omits some. The data contain approximately 2.3 million clones, approximately 95% of them singletons. Study observations and caveats: Compared with memory subsets, naive subsets generally had larger estimated richness. Even with large depth, rarefaction showed that sorted-subset sequencing was incomplete.

Healthy adults negative for HIV, lacking recent acute infections or vaccinations, served as donors. V lost 2 bases and J lost 1, with 11 bases in between. CDR1 is SNHLY, CDR2 FYNNEI, per germline. CDR3 length: 15 amino acids. Note on this clone: Its antigen is undetermined.

The V and J genes are TRBV2 and TRBJ1-1, with a weak D call TRBD1 (5 bases). Sequencing was done on a sample of naive CD4+ T cells from PBMCs. Subset reported: CD45RA+ positively selected. This clonotype was sampled from a man in his late teens or twenties in good health. Some clones in this sample may be carry-over from other donors' samples. CDR3: CASSELGGGNTEAFF. The CDR3, as DNA: TGTGCCAGCAGTGAACTGGGGGGAGGGAACACTGAAGCTTTCTTT.